The 29 T cell receptor beta chains presented below share a single source sample, sequenced in a study of blood T cell repertoires in COVID-19. Libraries were prepared by immunoSEQ multiplex PCR; TCRdb keeps only in-frame clonotypes and omits some of them. The sample has a few hundred thousand clones, approximately 86% seen once. Sequencing was carried out using peripheral blood. These receptors were collected from a human donor in a cohort sampled during active COVID-19.

The V gene is TRBV6-2 or TRBV6-3, the J gene TRBJ2-4; D is possibly TRBD1 (7 bases). Germline values: CDR1 MNHEY, CDR2 SVGEGT. This CDR3 spans 15 amino acids. Trimming left V 6 bases short and J 6 bases short, with 18 bases between. CDR3 DNA sequence: TGTGCCAGCAGCGAGGAGGGGGCGCACCCAAACATTCAGTACTTC. This codes for CASSEEGAHPNIQYF.

The chain couples TRBV30 to TRBJ1-3, with a possible D match to TRBD1 (5 bases). CDR3 size: 14 residues. Trimming took 3 bases from V and 2 from J, leaving 11 bases between them. Per germline, CDR1 GTSNPN and CDR2 SVGIG (reference sequence). The CDR3, as DNA: TGTGCCTGGAGGTACTGGGGGGCTGGAAACACCATATATTTT. Translation: CAWRYWGAGNTIYF.

This chain links TRBV29-1 with TRBJ2-3; TRBD1 agrees at 7 bases. The germline gives CDR1 SQVTM, CDR2 ANQGSEA. Germline trimming cut 1 base from V and 1 base from J; bases unmatched to any gene: 5. This CDR3 is 15 amino acids long. CDR3 bases: TGCAGCGTTGAAGGCAGGGGGATTGGCACAGATACGCAGTATTTT. Amino acids: CSVEGRGIGTDTQYF.

The V gene is TRBV19, the J gene TRBJ2-1; 12 nucleotides match TRBD1. Germline-derived CDR1 and CDR2 are LNHDA and SQIVND (reference sequence). Losses at the gene ends were 0 bases for V and 15 bases for J; bases not matched to a gene: 12. The CDR3 consists of 16 residues. The chain's CDR3 is CASSIDGGTGGSGVFF. The CDR3 DNA follows: TGTGCCAGTAGTATAGATGGGGGGACAGGGGGCTCGGGTGTGTTCTTC.

The rearrangement joins TRBV9 to TRBJ2-1, with 7 positions matching TRBD2. V gave up 0 bases and J gave up 8 bases; unmatched junction bases: 8. CDR1 is SGDLS, CDR2 YYNGEE, per germline. The CDR3 has 15 amino acids. CDR3: CASSVARGRGDEQFF. The CDR3 coding sequence is TGTGCCAGCAGCGTAGCTCGAGGGAGGGGCGATGAGCAGTTCTTC.

A few counts support this clone. The rearrangement uses TRBV5-1 and TRBJ1-1; D uncertain. V lost 1 base to trimming and J lost 0 bases, with 10 bases between them. This CDR3 comprises 15 residues. Germline lookup yields CDR1 SGHRS and CDR2 YFSETQ. The CDR3 reads CASSLSSLLNTEAFF. CDR3 bases: TGCGCCAGCAGCTTGTCTTCCTTGTTGAACACTGAAGCTTTCTTT.

This chain uses TRBV4-1 with TRBJ1-4; maybe TRBD1 (5 bases). The CDR3 is made up of 15 amino acids. Germline-derived CDR1 and CDR2 are MGHRA and YSYEKL. Trimming removed 5 bases from V and 7 bases from J, with 17 bases in between. This chain's CDR3 is CASSFLSGQGEKLFF. The DNA for the CDR3 is TGCGCCAGCAGCTTCCTGAGCGGGCAGGGTGAAAAACTGTTTTTT.

The rearrangement uses TRBV19 and TRBJ2-2; 10 positions match TRBD2. The CDR3 extends over 17 amino acids. The germline CDR1 and CDR2 sequences are LNHDA and SQIVND (reference sequence). Trimming at V came to 5 bases and at J to 7 bases, leaving 13 bases not matched to a gene. The CDR3 is CASSPGGAGGPNGELFF. In DNA form, the CDR3 reads TGTGCCAGTAGTCCCGGGGGAGCGGGAGGGCCCAACGGGGAGCTGTTTTTT. The complete variable domain, with remaining parts taken from reference TRBV19 and TRBJ2-2, reads DGGITQSPKYLFRKEGQNVTLSCEQNLNHDAMYWYRQDPGQGLRLIYYSQIVNDFQKGDIAEGYSVSREKKESFPLTVTSAQKNPTAFYLCASSPGGAGGPNGELFFGEGSRLTVL.

This chain links TRBV7-2 with TRBJ2-7; D is possibly TRBD2 (5 bases). Germline CDR1 reads SGHTA; CDR2 reads FQGNSA. V was pared by 1 base and J by 0 bases, with 13 bases between. This CDR3 is built from 16 residues. CDR3 nucleotides: TGTGCCAGCAGCTTAGGAGGAGGTGTGAGCTCCTACGAGCAGTACTTC. As protein: CASSLGGGVSSYEQYF.

This chain links TRBV30 with TRBJ2-7; D is possibly TRBD1 (5 bases). Per germline, CDR1 GTSNPN and CDR2 SVGIG (reference sequence). This CDR3 has 15 amino acids. Deletions cut 1 base from V and 3 bases from J, with 16 bases between. The CDR3 sequence: CAWSGSGPRVYEQYF. CDR3 bases: TGTGCCTGGAGTGGCTCCGGGCCCAGGGTCTACGAGCAGTACTTC.

The V call is TRBV30, the J call TRBJ2-1, with TRBD2 identical over 9 bases. This CDR3 contains 12 residues. Per germline, CDR1 GTSNPN and CDR2 SVGIG (reference sequence). V shed 3 bases and J 10 bases; nucleotides not matched to a gene: 4. The CDR3 sequence: CAWSRGLAEQFF. The DNA of the CDR3 is TGTGCCTGGAGCCGCGGACTAGCGGAGCAGTTCTTC.

In its sample, this clone was seen once. J is TRBJ1-4 and V is TRBV29-1, with 8 bases that match TRBD1. The CDR3 spans 16 residues. The germline V gene has CDR1 SQVTM and CDR2 ANQGSEA. The trim removed 4 bases at V and 8 bases at J, leaving 15 bases unmatched. Here the CDR3 reads CSVVSRTGRKVEKLFF. The CDR3, as DNA: TGCAGCGTTGTTTCCCGGACAGGGCGTAAAGTAGAAAAACTGTTTTTT.

The chain employs TRBV5-1 and TRBJ1-1; 9 bases align to TRBD1. This CDR3 has 16 residues. Trimming took 0 bases from V and 11 from J; bases not matched to a gene: 14. Looked up from germline, CDR1 is SGHRS and CDR2 is YFSETQ. The CDR3 sequence is CASSLVGGQGLLGAFF. The CDR3 DNA reads TGCGCCAGCAGCTTGGTAGGAGGACAGGGGCTTCTGGGGGCTTTCTTT.

The chain combines TRBV5-6 with TRBJ1-1, with D unclear. The length of the CDR3 is 15 residues. V lost 2 bases to trimming and J lost 9 bases, with 20 bases between them. Germline V gives CDR1 SGHDT, CDR2 YYEEEE. The CDR3 nucleotides read TGTGCCAGCAGCTTAAGAATACGATTGGCTTTCCAAGCTTTCTTT. This sequence encodes CASSLRIRLAFQAFF. Variable domain in full (rest from reference TRBV5-6 and TRBJ1-1): DAGVTQSPTHLIKTRGQQVTLRCSPKSGHDTVSWYQQALGQGPQFIFQYYEEEERQRGNFPDRFSGHQFPNYSSELNVNALLLGDSALYLCASSLRIRLAFQAFFGQGTRLTVV.

The genes are TRBV2 and TRBJ1-5, with 7 bases aligning to TRBD1. Germline CDR1 reads SNHLY; CDR2 reads FYNNEI. The CDR3 totals 16 residues. Losses at the gene ends were 4 bases for V and 5 bases for J; bases not matched to a gene: 11. The CDR3 reads CASSASTGPGDQPQHF. In DNA, the CDR3 is TGTGCCAGCAGTGCCTCGACAGGGCCAGGGGATCAGCCCCAGCATTTT.

The chain employs TRBV15 and TRBJ2-7; 9 bases align to TRBD1. The CDR3 totals 16 residues. Looked up from germline, CDR1 is LNHNV and CDR2 is YYDKDF (reference sequence). J lost 1 base, V lost 1 base, and 5 bases had no gene match. The DNA for the CDR3 is TGTGCCACCAGCAGAGGGGCCGGGACAGGGTCCTACGAGCAGTACTTC. Translating gives CATSRGAGTGSYEQYF.

The chain employs TRBV28 and TRBJ2-7; 16 positions agree with TRBD2. Germline V gene data show CDR1 as MDHEN and CDR2 as SYDVKM. Germline trimming cut 6 bases from V and 2 bases from J; bases unmatched to any gene: 7. This CDR3 spans 17 amino acids. CDR3 loop: CASRGTSGRARPYEQYF. DNA for the CDR3: TGTGCCAGCAGGGGGACTAGCGGGAGGGCGCGGCCCTACGAGCAGTACTTC. The variable domain in full, completed from reference TRBV28 and TRBJ2-7, reads DVKVTQSSRYLVKRTGEKVFLECVQDMDHENMFWYRQDPGLGLRLIYFSYDVKMKEKGDIPEGYSVSREKKERFSLILESASTNQTSMYLCASRGTSGRARPYEQYFGPGTRLTVT.

This sequence joins TRBV30 and TRBJ2-2; the match to TRBD1 covers 8 bases. Germline-derived CDR1 and CDR2 are GTSNPN and SVGIG (reference sequence). This CDR3 has 14 residues. With 5 bases clipped from V and 5 bases from J, the junction kept 7 bases outside the gene matches. The CDR3 region has the DNA TGTGCCTGGGGACAGGGAAAAGAGACCGGGGAGCTGTTTTTT. Its protein is CAWGQGKETGELFF.

V usage is TRBV5-1 and J usage is TRBJ1-1; D unclear. Trimming pared 0 bases from V and 4 bases from J, leaving 10 bases between. Germline lookup yields CDR1 SGHRS and CDR2 YFSETQ. The CDR3 has 14 residues. The CDR3 here is CASSLDPRTTEAFF. CDR3 sequence (DNA): TGCGCCAGCAGCTTGGACCCGCGAACCACTGAAGCTTTCTTT.

The chain recombines TRBV11-2 with TRBJ1-2, with 7 bases that match TRBD1. In germline, CDR1 is SGHAT, CDR2 FQNNGV. CDR3 size: 17 residues. J gave up 4 bases and V 4 bases, and 15 bases lay outside the gene matches. Written as DNA, the CDR3 is TGTGCCAGCAGCTCCGTGACAGGGATCCTCCAGGGCTATGGCTACACCTTC. Its protein is CASSSVTGILQGYGYTF.

The rearrangement uses TRBV6-5 and TRBJ2-3; D gene ambiguous. Germline V gene sequence: CDR1 MNHEY, CDR2 SVGAGI. The V end was cut by 10 bases, the J end by 6 bases, with 11 bases between. The CDR3 runs 11 residues. DNA for the CDR3: TGTGCCACATACAACACGGATACGCAGTATTTT. It codes for CATYNTDTQYF.

The V gene is TRBV7-6, the J gene TRBJ2-6, with 7 bases that match TRBD1. V trimming: 5 bases; J trimming: 0 bases; junction bases outside the gene matches: 16. Germline loops: CDR1 SGHVS, CDR2 FNYEAQ. The CDR3 totals 20 residues. DNA for the CDR3: TGTGCCAGCAGCCCAATCCAAGGGACAGAGACTGTCTCTGGGGCCAACGTCCTGACTTTC. It yields the protein CASSPIQGTETVSGANVLTF.

This chain links TRBV24-1 with TRBJ1-1, with D possibly matching TRBD1 (5 bases). The V end lost 9 bases, the J end lost 4 bases, and 17 bases lay between the germline ends. CDR1 is KGHDR and CDR2 is SFDVKD in the germline V gene. CDR3 length equals 14 residues. CDR3 bases: TGTGCCACCGAGCCGGGACTTCGGCTCACTGAAGCTTTCTTT. Protein sequence: CATEPGLRLTEAFF.

This chain links TRBV12-3 or TRBV12-4 with TRBJ1-2; D is unresolved. V shed 2 bases and J shed 4 bases, with 5 bases lying between them. The CDR3 runs 12 residues. CDR3 DNA sequence: TGTGCCAGCAGTTTAAATCTCTATGGCTACACCTTC. This gives the protein CASSLNLYGYTF.

This sequence joins TRBV24-1 and TRBJ2-1, with D perhaps TRBD2 (5 bases). The length of the CDR3 is 18 residues. Germline assignment: CDR1 KGHDR and CDR2 SFDVKD. Trimming pared 3 bases from V and 8 bases from J, leaving 25 bases between. The chain's CDR3 is CATSDHKYRTPRMDEQFF. In nucleotides, the CDR3 is TGTGCCACCAGTGATCATAAATATCGGACTCCTCGAATGGATGAGCAGTTCTTC.

The rearrangement joins TRBV27 to TRBJ2-1; a weak D match, TRBD1 (6 bases). The V and J ends lost 1 base and 0 bases respectively, with 7 bases between them. Germline assignment: CDR1 MNHEY and CDR2 SMNVEV (reference sequence). The CDR3 has 15 amino acids. The CDR3 region has the DNA TGTGCCAGCAGTTTATTAGGGGGCTCCTACAATGAGCAGTTCTTC. This gives the protein CASSLLGGSYNEQFF.

The rearrangement uses TRBV19 and TRBJ1-2, with 7 bases identical to TRBD1. This CDR3 has 15 residues. V gave up 4 bases and J gave up 4 bases; unmatched junction bases: 9. CDR1 is LNHDA, CDR2 SQIVND, per germline (reference sequence). The DNA of the CDR3 is TGTGCCAGTAGTAGCGGACAGGCATTGGGCTATGGCTACACCTTC. Its protein product is CASSSGQALGYGYTF.

The V gene is TRBV4-1, the J gene TRBJ2-2; D not certain. This CDR3 spans 14 amino acids. The ends were cut back, 2 bases at V and 6 bases at J, with 10 bases in the middle. Germline CDR1 MGHRA, CDR2 YSYEKL. The CDR3 sequence: CASSQPGSPGELFF. CDR3 nucleotides: TGCGCCAGCAGCCAACCCGGGTCCCCCGGGGAGCTGTTTTTT.

The rearrangement uses TRBV28 and TRBJ1-1, with 10 bases that match TRBD1. Germline V lookup: CDR1 MDHEN, CDR2 SYDVKM. CDR3 size: 15 residues. Trimming took 4 bases from V and 5 from J; bases not matched to a gene: 7. CDR3 coding DNA: TGTGCCAGCAGTTCCCGGGACAGGGGAAGGACTGAAGCTTTCTTT. Its protein product is CASSSRDRGRTEAFF.